The 27 T cell receptor beta chains presented below share a single source sample, sequenced in a study of shared clonotypes between healthy human individuals. Repertoires were generated with immunoSEQ multiplex PCR, while TCRdb's copy carries only in-frame clones and drops some. The data show 1,400,000 or so clones, with 98% seen just once and about 0.34% held by the top ten. Sequenced input: naive CD4+ T cells sorted from blood. The subset was: CD45RA+ positively selected. All receptors come from a man in his thirties or forties in good health.

This chain joins TRBV6-1 and TRBJ2-7; 10 bases agree with TRBD1. Germline V CDR1 and CDR2: MNHNS, SASEGT. With 6 bases clipped from V and 8 bases from J, the junction kept 10 bases outside the gene matches. CDR3 length: 14 residues. The CDR3 coding sequence is TGTGCCAGCAGCGAGGGACAGGGGTTTTTGAAGCAGTACTTC. Protein product: CASSEGQGFLKQYF.

The chain links TRBV18 to TRBJ1-4; 11 bases match TRBD1. The germline V gene encodes CDR1 KGHSH and CDR2 LQKENI. V shed 1 base, J shed 2 bases, and the junction held 12 bases outside the gene matches. CDR3 length equals 20 residues. CDR3 coding DNA: TGTGCCAGCTCACCACTGCGAAGGACAGGGGGCGCATCTACTAATGAAAAACTGTTTTTT. Amino acids: CASSPLRRTGGASTNEKLFF.

The gene calls are TRBV10-3 and TRBJ2-5, with D uncertain. CDR1 ENHRY and CDR2 SYGVKD come from the germline V gene. V lost 4 bases, J lost 1 base, and 7 bases lay in between. The CDR3 loop spans 13 amino acids. This CDR3 reads CAISGLGQETQYF. The DNA of the CDR3 is TGTGCCATCAGTGGTCTGGGCCAAGAGACCCAGTACTTC.

The CDR3 sequence: CASSYSTGTGYTF. For the CDR3, the DNA is TGTGCCAGCAGTTACTCGACGGGGACTGGCTACACCTTC. The chain couples TRBV6-5 to TRBJ1-2; D possibly corresponds to TRBD1 (5 bases). Germline lookup yields CDR1 MNHEY and CDR2 SVGAGI. Trimming removed 0 bases at V and 7 bases at J, with 9 bases between. CDR3 length: 13 amino acids.

The chain recombines TRBV5-4 with TRBJ1-1; tentatively, D is TRBD1 (6 bases). CDR1 and CDR2 (germline): SGHNT, YYREEE (reference sequence). The V and J ends lost 7 bases and 5 bases respectively, with 21 bases between them. The CDR3 covers 15 residues. The CDR3 spells CASATSGTRETEAFF. The CDR3 DNA is TGTGCCAGCGCAACGTCCGGGACACGGGAAACTGAAGCTTTCTTT.

V usage is TRBV5-4 and J usage is TRBJ2-7; tentative D call: TRBD2 (5 bases). Looked up from germline, CDR1 is SGHNT and CDR2 is YYREEE (reference sequence). V shed 4 bases and J shed 0 bases, with 8 bases lying between them. The CDR3 is 13 residues long. The CDR3 sequence: CASSRESSYEQYF. Here the CDR3 DNA reads TGTGCCAGCAGCCGGGAAAGCTCCTACGAGCAGTACTTC.

The V gene is TRBV9, the J gene TRBJ1-5; D is possibly TRBD1 (5 bases). CDR1 and CDR2 (germline): SGDLS, YYNGEE. V was pared by 2 bases and J by 1 base, with 13 bases between. The CDR3 extends over 16 amino acids. CDR3 region: CASSVGTGGSNQPQHF. CDR3 coding DNA: TGTGCCAGCAGCGTTGGGACGGGAGGGAGCAATCAGCCCCAGCATTTT.

This chain links TRBV9 with TRBJ2-1; D remains unclear. The V end was cut by 4 bases, the J end by 0 bases, with 20 bases between. The CDR3 loop spans 18 amino acids. The germline CDR1 and CDR2 sequences are SGDLS and YYNGEE. The CDR3 DNA reads TGTGCCAGCAGCCCCACTGGAACCCAGGCAACCTCCTACAATGAGCAGTTCTTC. Protein: CASSPTGTQATSYNEQFF.

This chain uses TRBV4-1 with TRBJ2-4; D remains ambiguous. Trimming cost V 3 bases and J 1 base, with 7 bases left between them. From germline, CDR1 is MGHRA and CDR2 YSYEKL. CDR3 length equals 14 residues. The CDR3 sequence is CASSHPAAKNIQYF. As DNA, the CDR3 is TGCGCCAGCAGCCACCCGGCTGCCAAAAACATTCAGTACTTC.

The rearrangement uses TRBV28 and TRBJ2-3, with TRBD2 identical over 10 bases. The CDR3 contains 16 residues. CDR1 and CDR2 from the germline V gene are MDHEN and SYDVKM. Trimming took 5 bases from V and 3 from J; bases not matched to a gene: 8. The CDR3 DNA sequence: TGTGCCAGCAGTGTAGCGGGAGGTTTGGGGACAGATACGCAGTATTTT. Translation: CASSVAGGLGTDTQYF.

The genes are TRBV29-1 and TRBJ2-3; possibly TRBD1 for D (8 bases). The V gene's germline CDR1 is SQVTM and CDR2 ANQGSEA. CDR3 length equals 15 residues. Trimming took off 7 bases at V and 7 bases at J, with 24 bases between the two ends. The DNA of the CDR3 is TGCAGCGAGGGTGCCTGGACAGGGAGGGAATATACGCAGTATTTT. This codes for CSEGAWTGREYTQYF.

The chain is built from TRBV14 and TRBJ1-4; TRBD1 matches 7 bases. Trimming took 1 base from V and 15 from J; bases not matched to a gene: 8. The germline V gene has CDR1 SGHDN and CDR2 FVKESK. This CDR3 contains 13 residues. In nucleotides, the CDR3 is TGTGCCAGCAGCCAAGCGAGGTCGGGACAGATGTTTTTT. Translated, it gives CASSQARSGQMFF.

The rearrangement uses TRBV11-2 and TRBJ2-7; D is perhaps TRBD2 (6 bases). Germline assignment: CDR1 SGHAT and CDR2 FQNNGV. Trimming pared 1 base from V and 3 bases from J, leaving 10 bases between. CDR3 size: 14 residues. In DNA form, the CDR3 reads TGTGCCAGCAGCTTAGTGGGGGACTTCTACGAGCAGTACTTC. Protein sequence: CASSLVGDFYEQYF.

The CDR3 sequence: CATKTLLLAPSGTDTQYF. CDR3 nucleotide sequence: TGTGCCACGAAAACCCTGCTACTAGCGCCTTCAGGCACAGATACGCAGTATTTT. The V gene is TRBV10-3, the J gene TRBJ2-3, with 7 bases matching TRBD2. V gave up 10 bases and J gave up 1 base; unmatched junction bases: 20. Germline CDR1 ENHRY, CDR2 SYGVKD. The CDR3 consists of 18 residues.

DNA of the CDR3: TGTGCCAGCAGCTTAGAGGGACCACCTTACGAGCAGTACTTC. It encodes CASSLEGPPYEQYF. V gene TRBV11-2 combines with J gene TRBJ2-7; D possibly matches TRBD1 or TRBD2 (5 bases each). With 0 bases removed from V and 4 bases from J, the gap between germline ends came to 10 bases. Germline values: CDR1 SGHAT, CDR2 FQNNGV. The CDR3 consists of 14 residues.

The chain has TRBV6-6 and TRBJ2-2; the match to TRBD2 covers 7 bases. Germline V gives CDR1 MNHNY, CDR2 SVGAGI (reference sequence). Unmatched junction bases numbered 7, after V lost 6 bases and J lost 3 bases. The CDR3 has 15 amino acids. The CDR3 coding sequence is TGTGCCAGCAGGACGACTAGCTTCGACACCGGGGAGCTGTTTTTT. Amino acid sequence: CASRTTSFDTGELFF.

The J gene is TRBJ2-1, the V gene TRBV27, with D unclear. Germline-derived CDR1 and CDR2 are MNHEY and SMNVEV (reference sequence). The CDR3 length is 13 residues. Trimming stripped 6 bases from V and 1 base from J, with 7 bases between. In DNA form, the CDR3 reads TGTGCCAGCAGCGTTAGGTCCTACAATGAGCAGTTCTTC. Translation: CASSVRSYNEQFF.

The rearrangement joins TRBV9 to TRBJ2-7, with 10 positions matching TRBD2. The CDR3 has 15 amino acids. J gave up 2 bases and V 4 bases, and 6 bases lay outside the gene matches. Per the germline V gene, CDR1 is SGDLS and CDR2 is YYNGEE. In nucleotides, the CDR3 is TGTGCCAGCAGCCCAGGGACTAGCGTAGCCTACGAGCAGTACTTC. Amino acids: CASSPGTSVAYEQYF. The variable domain in full, with the rest retrieved from reference TRBV9 and TRBJ2-7, is DSGVTQTPKHLITATGQRVTLRCSPRSGDLSVYWYQQSLDQGLQFLIQYYNGEERAKGNILERFSAQQFPDLHSELNLSSLELGDSALYFCASSPGTSVAYEQYFGPGTRLTVT.

The chain joins TRBV5-5 to TRBJ1-5; no clear D gene. The CDR3 loop spans 16 amino acids. Germline V gene data show CDR1 as SGHKS and CDR2 as YYEKEE (reference sequence). V lost 1 base and J lost 2, with 13 bases in between. The CDR3 nucleotides read TGTGCCAGCAGCTTGTTGGGTTGGGTGGGCAATCAGCCCCAGCATTTT. It is translated as CASSLLGWVGNQPQHF.

CDR3 sequence reads: CASSFRTSGSMNEQFF. The DNA of the CDR3 is TGCGCCAGCAGCTTTCGGACTAGCGGGAGTATGAATGAGCAGTTCTTC. This rearrangement joins TRBV5-1 to TRBJ2-1; 13 positions agree with TRBD2. The CDR3 spans 16 residues. Trimming removed 2 bases from V and 7 bases from J; junction bases left unmatched: 6. CDR1 SGHRS and CDR2 YFSETQ come from the germline V gene.

CDR3: CASSSNLAGELFF. The CDR3, as DNA: TGTGCCAGCAGCTCAAACTTAGCCGGGGAGCTGTTTTTT. This sequence joins TRBV7-2 and TRBJ2-2; D gene unclear. The V gene lost 4 bases and the J gene lost 6 bases, with 9 bases spanning the gap. The germline CDR1 and CDR2 sequences are SGHTA and FQGNSA. The CDR3 extends over 13 amino acids.

The chain carries TRBV2 and TRBJ2-6, with a tentative D call TRBD1 (5 bases). Germline V gene data show CDR1 as SNHLY and CDR2 as FYNNEI. V was clipped by 9 bases and J by 0 bases, with 12 bases between them. The CDR3 spans 15 residues. This CDR3 reads CARGVIRSGANVLTF. In DNA, the CDR3 is TGTGCCAGAGGGGTAATCCGCTCTGGGGCCAACGTCCTGACTTTC.

This sequence joins TRBV10-2 and TRBJ1-5, with 7 bases lining up with TRBD1. V dropped 6 bases and J dropped 4; count of bases not matched to a gene: 6. There are 14 residues in the CDR3. Germline CDR1 is WSHSY and CDR2 is SAAADI. The CDR3 reads CASSVRDRNQPQHF. For the CDR3, the DNA is TGCGCCAGCAGCGTTAGGGACAGAAATCAGCCCCAGCATTTT.

The chain has TRBV10-3 and TRBJ2-7; the match to TRBD1 covers 7 bases. The ends lost 8 bases at V and 7 bases at J; junction bases unmatched: 11. The CDR3 spans 13 residues. CDR1 is ENHRY, CDR2 SYGVKD, per germline. Here the CDR3 reads CAIRQGPVGEQYF. The CDR3 bases are TGTGCCATCCGACAGGGCCCGGTGGGTGAGCAGTACTTC.

The chain combines TRBV25-1 with TRBJ2-1, with TRBD2 matching over 13 bases. J lost 4 bases, V lost 5 bases, and 2 bases had no gene match. From germline, CDR1 is MGHDK and CDR2 SYGVNS. The CDR3 spans 15 residues. The CDR3 coding sequence is TGTGCCAGCAGTAGGACTAGCGGGAGATACAATGAGCAGTTCTTC. Translated, it gives CASSRTSGRYNEQFF.

The genes are TRBV10-3 and TRBJ2-1; a possible D gene is TRBD2 (5 bases). The CDR3 runs 13 residues. Germline lookup yields CDR1 ENHRY and CDR2 SYGVKD. Trimming removed 7 bases from V and 1 base from J, with 8 bases in between. The CDR3 protein is CAIKTGSYNEQFF. In nucleotides, the CDR3 is TGTGCCATCAAGACGGGATCCTACAATGAGCAGTTCTTC.

The chain has TRBV28 and TRBJ1-4; possible D gene TRBD1, 5 bases. This CDR3 has 14 residues. Germline lookup yields CDR1 MDHEN and CDR2 SYDVKM. The germline V and J ends were trimmed by 6 bases and 10 bases, with 18 bases remaining between them. In DNA, the CDR3 is TGTGCCAGCAGCGTCAGGTCGCAGGGAGGAAAACTGTTTTTT. It is translated as CASSVRSQGGKLFF.